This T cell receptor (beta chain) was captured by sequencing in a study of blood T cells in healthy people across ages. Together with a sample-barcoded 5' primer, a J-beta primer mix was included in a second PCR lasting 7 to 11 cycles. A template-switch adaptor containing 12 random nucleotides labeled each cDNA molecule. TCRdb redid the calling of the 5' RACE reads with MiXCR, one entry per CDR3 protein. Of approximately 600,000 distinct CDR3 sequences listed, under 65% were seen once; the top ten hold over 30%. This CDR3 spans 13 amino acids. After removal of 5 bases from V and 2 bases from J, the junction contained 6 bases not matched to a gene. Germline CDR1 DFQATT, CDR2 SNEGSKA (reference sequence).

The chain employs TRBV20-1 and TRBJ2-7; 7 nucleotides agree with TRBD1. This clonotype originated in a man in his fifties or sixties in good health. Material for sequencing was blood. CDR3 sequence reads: CSAPGTVTYEQYF. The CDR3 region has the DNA TGCAGTGCTCCCGGGACAGTTACCTACGAGCAGTACTTC.